This T cell receptor beta chain was recorded in a study of T cell changes during pregnancy in multiple sclerosis. Clones were read by immunoSEQ multiplex PCR, and TCRdb kept only the in-frame ones, dropping some. The data show under 40,000 clones, approximately 93% seen once. The sample holds a few counts of this clone. From germline, CDR1 is WNHNN and CDR2 SYGVQD (reference sequence). This CDR3 is built from 13 residues. Trimming took 4 bases from V and 3 from J; bases not matched to a gene: 3. The chain joins TRBV10-1 to TRBJ2-7; 7 nucleotides line up with TRBD1. The sequenced sample was CD8+ T cells from peripheral blood mononuclear cells, obtained in the third trimester of pregnancy. The TCR sequence derives from a female donor with multiple sclerosis, enrolled in a pregnancy study. The CDR3 bases are TGCGCCAGCAGTGTAGACAGGGACTACGAGCAGTACTTC. Translation gives CASSVDRDYEQYF.